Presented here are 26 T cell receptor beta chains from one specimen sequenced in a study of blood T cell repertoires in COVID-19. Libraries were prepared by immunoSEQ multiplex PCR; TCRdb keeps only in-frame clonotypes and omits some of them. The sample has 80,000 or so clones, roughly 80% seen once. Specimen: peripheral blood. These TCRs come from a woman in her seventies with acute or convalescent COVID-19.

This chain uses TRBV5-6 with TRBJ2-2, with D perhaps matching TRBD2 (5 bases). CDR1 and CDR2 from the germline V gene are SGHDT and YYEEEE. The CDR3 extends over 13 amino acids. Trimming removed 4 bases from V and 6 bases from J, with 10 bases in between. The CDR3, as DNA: TGTGCCAGCAGCGTCACTAGGGCCGGGGAGCTGTTTTTT. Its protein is CASSVTRAGELFF.

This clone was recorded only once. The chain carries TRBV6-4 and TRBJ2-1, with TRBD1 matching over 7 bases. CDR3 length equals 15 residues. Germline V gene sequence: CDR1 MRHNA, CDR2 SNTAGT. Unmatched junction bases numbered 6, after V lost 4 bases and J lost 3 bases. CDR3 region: CASSVSQGDYNEQFF. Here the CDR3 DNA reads TGTGCCAGCAGTGTTTCGCAGGGGGACTACAATGAGCAGTTCTTC.

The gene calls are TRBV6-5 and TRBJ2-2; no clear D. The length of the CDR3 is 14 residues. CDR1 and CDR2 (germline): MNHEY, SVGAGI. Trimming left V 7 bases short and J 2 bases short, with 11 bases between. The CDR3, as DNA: TGTGCCAGCAAACCAGGTCCTAACACCGGGGAGCTGTTTTTT. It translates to CASKPGPNTGELFF.

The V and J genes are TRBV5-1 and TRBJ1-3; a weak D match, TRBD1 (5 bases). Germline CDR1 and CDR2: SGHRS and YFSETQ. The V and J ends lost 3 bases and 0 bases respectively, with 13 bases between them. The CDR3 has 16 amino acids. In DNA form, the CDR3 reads TGCGCCAGCAGCTCTACGCAGGGCCTCTCTGGAAACACCATATATTTT. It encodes CASSSTQGLSGNTIYF.

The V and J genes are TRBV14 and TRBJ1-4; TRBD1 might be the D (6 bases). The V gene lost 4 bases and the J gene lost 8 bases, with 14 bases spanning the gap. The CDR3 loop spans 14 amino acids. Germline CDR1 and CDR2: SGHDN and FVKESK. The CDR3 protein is CASSPTGFGEKLFF. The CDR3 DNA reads TGTGCCAGCAGCCCCACAGGGTTCGGGGAAAAACTGTTTTTT.

The CDR3 DNA sequence: TGTGCCAGCAGCCCATCGCGTGGGAGGGCTGGGGCCAACGTCCTGACTTTC. Amino acid sequence: CASSPSRGRAGANVLTF. This sequence joins TRBV9 and TRBJ2-6; 7 bases map to TRBD2. Germline trimming cut 4 bases from V and 2 bases from J; bases unmatched to any gene: 9. CDR3 size: 17 residues. CDR1 is SGDLS, CDR2 YYNGEE, per germline.

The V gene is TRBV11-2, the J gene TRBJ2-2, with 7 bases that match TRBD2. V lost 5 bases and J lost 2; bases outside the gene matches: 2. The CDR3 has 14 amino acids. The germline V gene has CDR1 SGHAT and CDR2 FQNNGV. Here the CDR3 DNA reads TGTGCCAGCAGCCTGGGACTAAACACCGGGGAGCTGTTTTTT. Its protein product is CASSLGLNTGELFF.

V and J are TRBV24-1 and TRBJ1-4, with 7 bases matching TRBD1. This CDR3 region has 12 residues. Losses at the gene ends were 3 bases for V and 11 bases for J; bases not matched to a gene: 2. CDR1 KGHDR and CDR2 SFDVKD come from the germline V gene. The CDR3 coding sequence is TGTGCCACCAGTGATGAGACAGGGAAACTGTTTTTT. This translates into CATSDETGKLFF.

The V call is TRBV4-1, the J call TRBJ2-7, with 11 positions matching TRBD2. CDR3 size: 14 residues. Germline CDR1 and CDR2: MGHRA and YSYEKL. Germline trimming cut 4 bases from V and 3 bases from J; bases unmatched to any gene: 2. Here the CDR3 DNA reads TGCGCCAGCAGCCTCGGGACTAGCGGCTACGAGCAGTACTTC. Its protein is CASSLGTSGYEQYF.

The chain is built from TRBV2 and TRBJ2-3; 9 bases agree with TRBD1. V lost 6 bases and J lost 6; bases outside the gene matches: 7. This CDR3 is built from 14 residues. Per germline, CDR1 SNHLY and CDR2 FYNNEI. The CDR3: CASRGTGQADTQYF. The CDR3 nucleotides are TGTGCCAGCAGGGGGACAGGGCAAGCCGATACGCAGTATTTT.

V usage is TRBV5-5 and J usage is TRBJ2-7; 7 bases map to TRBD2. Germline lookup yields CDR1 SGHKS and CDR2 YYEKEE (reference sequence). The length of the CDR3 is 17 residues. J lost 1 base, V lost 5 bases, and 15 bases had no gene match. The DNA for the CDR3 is TGTGCCAGCAGGCCTCGTCTGGGCGGGAGTTTGTCCTACGAGCAGTACTTC. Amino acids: CASRPRLGGSLSYEQYF.

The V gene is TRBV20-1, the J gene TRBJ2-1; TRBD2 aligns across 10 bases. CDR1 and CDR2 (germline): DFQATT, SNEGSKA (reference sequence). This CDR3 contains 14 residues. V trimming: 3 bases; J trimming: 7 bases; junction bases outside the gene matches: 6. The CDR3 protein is CSASQAGGRNEQFF. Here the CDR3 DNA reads TGCAGTGCTAGTCAAGCGGGAGGGCGAAATGAGCAGTTCTTC.

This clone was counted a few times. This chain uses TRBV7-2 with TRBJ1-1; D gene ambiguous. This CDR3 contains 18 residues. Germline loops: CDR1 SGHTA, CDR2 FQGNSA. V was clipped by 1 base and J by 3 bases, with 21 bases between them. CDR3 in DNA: TGTGCCAGCAGCTTAGGTCGGACGGGAAATCCATGGGACACTGAAGCTTTCTTT. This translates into CASSLGRTGNPWDTEAFF.

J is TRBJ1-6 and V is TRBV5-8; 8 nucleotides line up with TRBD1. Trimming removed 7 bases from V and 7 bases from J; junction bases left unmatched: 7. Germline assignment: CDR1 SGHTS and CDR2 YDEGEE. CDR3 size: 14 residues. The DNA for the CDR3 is TGTGCCAGCTCACCAGGGGGCTTAAATTCACCCCTCCACTTT. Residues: CASSPGGLNSPLHF.

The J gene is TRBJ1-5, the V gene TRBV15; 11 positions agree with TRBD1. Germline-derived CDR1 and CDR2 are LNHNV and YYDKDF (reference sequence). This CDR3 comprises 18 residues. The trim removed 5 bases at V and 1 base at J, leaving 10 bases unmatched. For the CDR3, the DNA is TGTGCCACCAGCGGCGGGACAGGGGGTACTCGAAGCAATCAGCCCCAGCATTTT. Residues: CATSGGTGGTRSNQPQHF.

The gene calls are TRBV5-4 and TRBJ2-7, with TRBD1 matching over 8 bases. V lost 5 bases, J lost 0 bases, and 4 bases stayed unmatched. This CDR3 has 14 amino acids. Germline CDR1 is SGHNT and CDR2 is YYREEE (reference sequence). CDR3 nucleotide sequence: TGTGCCAGCAGATCGGACAGGGCCTCCTACGAGCAGTACTTC. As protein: CASRSDRASYEQYF.

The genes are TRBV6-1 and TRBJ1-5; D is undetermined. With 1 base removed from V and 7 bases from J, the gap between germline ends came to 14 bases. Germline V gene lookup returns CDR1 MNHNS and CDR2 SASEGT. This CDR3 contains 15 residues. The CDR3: CASSEVGGGGQPQHF. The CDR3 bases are TGTGCCAGCAGTGAAGTAGGCGGCGGAGGGCAGCCCCAGCATTTT.

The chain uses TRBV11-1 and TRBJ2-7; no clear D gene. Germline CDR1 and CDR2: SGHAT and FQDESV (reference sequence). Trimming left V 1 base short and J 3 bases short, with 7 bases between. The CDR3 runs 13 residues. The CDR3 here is CASSLVLSYEQYF. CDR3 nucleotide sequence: TGTGCCAGCAGCTTAGTTCTCAGCTACGAGCAGTACTTC. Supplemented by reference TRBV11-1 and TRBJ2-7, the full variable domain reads EAEVAQSPRYKITEKSQAVAFWCDPISGHATLYWYRQILGQGPELLVQFQDESVVDDSQLPKDRFSAERLKGVDSTLKIQPAELGDSAMYLCASSLVLSYEQYFGPGTRLTVT.

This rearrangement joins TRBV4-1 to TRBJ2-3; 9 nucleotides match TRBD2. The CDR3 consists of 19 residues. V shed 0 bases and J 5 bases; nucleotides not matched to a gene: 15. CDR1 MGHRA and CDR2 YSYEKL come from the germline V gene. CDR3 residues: CASSQEYPTSGRGKDTQYF. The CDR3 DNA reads TGCGCCAGCAGCCAAGAGTATCCCACTAGCGGGCGAGGTAAAGATACGCAGTATTTT.

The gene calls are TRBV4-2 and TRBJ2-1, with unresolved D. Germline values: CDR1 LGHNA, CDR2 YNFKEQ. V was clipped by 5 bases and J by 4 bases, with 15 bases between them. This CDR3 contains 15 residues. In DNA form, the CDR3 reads TGTGCCAGCAGCGGAGCCGTTAGAGATTACAATGAGCAGTTCTTC. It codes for CASSGAVRDYNEQFF.

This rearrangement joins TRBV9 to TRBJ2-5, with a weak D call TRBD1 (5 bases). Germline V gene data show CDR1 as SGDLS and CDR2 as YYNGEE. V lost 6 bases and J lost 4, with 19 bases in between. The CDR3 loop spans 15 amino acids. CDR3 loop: CASNHGAPGGETQYF. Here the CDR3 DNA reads TGTGCCAGCAACCATGGGGCTCCCGGCGGAGAGACCCAGTACTTC. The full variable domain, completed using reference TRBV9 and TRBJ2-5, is DSGVTQTPKHLITATGQRVTLRCSPRSGDLSVYWYQQSLDQGLQFLIQYYNGEERAKGNILERFSAQQFPDLHSELNLSSLELGDSALYFCASNHGAPGGETQYFGPGTRLLVL.

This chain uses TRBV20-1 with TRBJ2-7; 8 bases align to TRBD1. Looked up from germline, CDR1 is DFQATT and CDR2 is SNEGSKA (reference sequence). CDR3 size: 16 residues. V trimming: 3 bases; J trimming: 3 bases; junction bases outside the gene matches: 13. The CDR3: CSASLLGQGTLYEQYF. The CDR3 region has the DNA TGCAGTGCTAGTTTGCTCGGACAGGGAACGCTCTACGAGCAGTACTTC.

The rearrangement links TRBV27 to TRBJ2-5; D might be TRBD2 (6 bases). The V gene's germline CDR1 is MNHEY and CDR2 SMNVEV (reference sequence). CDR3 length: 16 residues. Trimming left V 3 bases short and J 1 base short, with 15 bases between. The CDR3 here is CASSLVGGIFQETQYF. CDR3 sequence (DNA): TGTGCCAGCAGTTTGGTTGGGGGGATCTTCCAAGAGACCCAGTACTTC.

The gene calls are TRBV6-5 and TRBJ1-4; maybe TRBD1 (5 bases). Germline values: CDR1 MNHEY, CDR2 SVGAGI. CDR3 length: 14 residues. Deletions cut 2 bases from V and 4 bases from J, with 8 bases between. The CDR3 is CASSYDSRNEKLFF. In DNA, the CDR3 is TGTGCCAGCAGTTACGACAGCCGTAATGAAAAACTGTTTTTT.

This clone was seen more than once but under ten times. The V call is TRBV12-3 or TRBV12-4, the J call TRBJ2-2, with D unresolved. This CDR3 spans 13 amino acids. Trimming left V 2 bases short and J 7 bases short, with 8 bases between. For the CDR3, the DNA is TGTGCCAGCAGTTTATCTATCTACGGGGAGCTGTTTTTT. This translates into CASSLSIYGELFF.

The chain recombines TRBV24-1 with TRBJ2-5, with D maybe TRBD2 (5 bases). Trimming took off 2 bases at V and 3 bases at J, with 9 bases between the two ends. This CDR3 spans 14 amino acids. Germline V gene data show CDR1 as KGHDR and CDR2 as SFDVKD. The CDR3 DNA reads TGTGCCACCAGTGATTACGGGGAAAAAGAGACCCAGTACTTC. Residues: CATSDYGEKETQYF.